What follows are 21 T cell receptor beta chains derived from one specimen sequenced in a study of shared clonotypes between healthy human individuals. Assay used: immunoSEQ multiplex PCR; TCRdb lists only in-frame clones, some missing. This sample yields over 2,000,000 clones, of which 93% are seen a single time; over 1.5% belongs to the top ten. As defined, naive CD8 cells were CD45RO-negative and positively selected for CCR7, with terminally differentiated effector memory CD45RA+ cells excluded. The sequenced sample was naive CD8+ T cells from PBMCs. The receptor set was obtained from a man aged 18 to 29 in good health. Some clones in this sample may be carry-over from other donors' samples.

The V gene is TRBV5-5, the J gene TRBJ1-1; D gene unclear. The CDR3 has 12 amino acids. Germline V CDR1 and CDR2: SGHKS, YYEKEE (reference sequence). Trimming shortened V by 4 bases and J by 7 bases, and 11 bases separated the two germline ends. CDR3 nucleotide sequence: TGTGCCAGCAGCGGATCAAATTATGAAGCTTTCTTT. Translation gives CASSGSNYEAFF.

The DNA of the CDR3 is TGTGCCAGCAGCCAAGGCCGGGGTCCCAACTACGAGCAGTACTTC. It specifies CASSQGRGPNYEQYF. V and J are TRBV5-4 and TRBJ2-7; D may be TRBD2 (5 bases). The germline CDR1 and CDR2 sequences are SGHNT and YYREEE (reference sequence). The V end lost 4 bases, the J end lost 3 bases, and 17 bases lay between the germline ends. This CDR3 has 15 amino acids.

As concerns this clone: This sample also contains other DNA sequences that code for the same CDR3. The rearrangement uses TRBV12-5 and TRBJ2-1; D gene uncertain. The germline CDR1 and CDR2 sequences are LGHNT and FRNRAP. The CDR3 consists of 13 residues. Between the trimmed V and J ends, which lost 1 base and 2 bases, there was a span of 3 bases. CDR3 amino acids: CASGLGTYNEQFF. The DNA for the CDR3 is TGTGCTAGTGGTTTGGGAACCTACAATGAGCAGTTCTTC.

The gene calls are TRBV28 and TRBJ1-4; no reliable D call. The CDR3 has 14 amino acids. Trimming stripped 3 bases from V and 8 bases from J, with 13 bases between. Germline CDR1 MDHEN, CDR2 SYDVKM. The CDR3 DNA is TGTGCCAGCAGTTTTTCCCCAATATTAGAAAAACTGTTTTTT. Translated, it gives CASSFSPILEKLFF.

The genes are TRBV10-3 and TRBJ2-7, with D hard to call. The germline V gene encodes CDR1 ENHRY and CDR2 SYGVKD. There are 10 residues in the CDR3. Trimming took 11 bases from V and 0 from J, leaving 5 bases between them. The CDR3 sequence is CAVDSYEQYF. In DNA form, the CDR3 reads TGTGCCGTTGACTCCTACGAGCAGTACTTC.

J is TRBJ1-5 and V is TRBV13, with D perhaps TRBD1 (5 bases). Germline V CDR1 and CDR2: PRHDT, FYEKMQ (reference sequence). The CDR3 contains 16 residues. V was cut by 5 bases and J by 4 bases, with 18 bases left in between. Here the CDR3 DNA reads TGTGCCAGCAGCCTCGGACTCGGGACCCTGAATCAGCCCCAGCATTTT. Amino acid sequence: CASSLGLGTLNQPQHF.

The chain couples TRBV2 to TRBJ2-3; either TRBD1 or TRBD2 may supply D (5 bases each). Germline values: CDR1 SNHLY, CDR2 FYNNEI. Trimming cost V 6 bases and J 2 bases, with 12 bases left between them. This CDR3 has 14 amino acids. CDR3 coding DNA: TGTGCCAGCAGGGACCGGGGCCACACAGATACGCAGTATTTT. Amino acid sequence: CASRDRGHTDTQYF.

As for this clone: This sample also contains other DNA sequences that code for the same CDR3. The genes are TRBV19 and TRBJ2-1; 11 bases match TRBD2. The CDR3 has 15 residues. The germline V gene encodes CDR1 LNHDA and CDR2 SQIVND (reference sequence). With 3 bases clipped from V and 3 bases from J, the junction kept 1 base outside the gene matches. The chain's CDR3 is CASSIGTSGYNEQFF. The CDR3 coding sequence is TGTGCCAGTAGTATTGGGACTAGCGGCTACAATGAGCAGTTCTTC.

The gene calls are TRBV27 and TRBJ2-2, with 7 bases identical to TRBD2. Germline CDR1 reads MNHEY; CDR2 reads SMNVEV (reference sequence). The CDR3 has 16 residues. V gave up 6 bases and J gave up 0 bases; unmatched junction bases: 7. CDR3: CASRPLADANTGELFF. The CDR3, as DNA: TGTGCCAGCAGACCTCTAGCGGACGCGAACACCGGGGAGCTGTTTTTT.

Worth noting for this clone: Other DNA sequences in this sample translate to the same CDR3. This chain connects TRBV7-9 to TRBJ2-1; D might be TRBD1 (5 bases). Germline CDR1 reads SEHNR; CDR2 reads FQNEAQ (reference sequence). Trimming took off 1 base at V and 2 bases at J, with 9 bases between the two ends. This CDR3 has 15 residues. CDR3 nucleotide sequence: TGTGCCAGCAGCTTAGGGCAGGGCACCTACAATGAGCAGTTCTTC. This encodes CASSLGQGTYNEQFF.

V usage is TRBV7-2 and J usage is TRBJ2-2; 13 bases are a match to TRBD2. Looked up from germline, CDR1 is SGHTA and CDR2 is FQGNSA. There are 17 residues in the CDR3. Germline trimming cut 5 bases from V and 4 bases from J; bases unmatched to any gene: 7. CDR3 region: CASSLTSGRYTTGELFF. Here the CDR3 DNA reads TGTGCCAGCAGCCTGACTAGCGGGAGGTATACCACCGGGGAGCTGTTTTTT.

Points on this clone: This specimen includes other DNA sequences encoding the same CDR3. The chain uses TRBV27 and TRBJ1-1; TRBD1 matches 7 bases. The germline V gene encodes CDR1 MNHEY and CDR2 SMNVEV (reference sequence). Trimming cost V 6 bases and J 1 base; bases outside gene matches: 8. The CDR3 length is 15 residues. This chain's CDR3 is CASSLTGAGNTEAFF. The DNA for the CDR3 is TGTGCCAGCAGCCTTACAGGGGCAGGGAACACTGAAGCTTTCTTT.

The sample holds one count of this clone. This chain links TRBV30 with TRBJ2-7; D may correspond to TRBD1 or TRBD2 (5 bases each). The CDR3 has 11 amino acids. V lost 8 bases, J lost 5 bases, and 13 bases lay in between. Germline V CDR1 and CDR2: GTSNPN, SVGIG (reference sequence). The CDR3 loop is CAVTWDHEQYF. In DNA, the CDR3 is TGTGCCGTCACATGGGACCACGAGCAGTACTTC.

The chain carries TRBV19 and TRBJ1-1; D is ambiguous. The length of the CDR3 is 14 residues. Trimming removed 7 bases from V and 0 bases from J, with 12 bases in between. Germline values: CDR1 LNHDA, CDR2 SQIVND (reference sequence). In DNA form, the CDR3 reads TGTGCCAGTACCATCGGACCGCTGAACACTGAAGCTTTCTTT. Its translation is CASTIGPLNTEAFF.

The chain carries TRBV27 and TRBJ2-1; 8 bases align to TRBD1. The CDR3 has 15 amino acids. Looked up from germline, CDR1 is MNHEY and CDR2 is SMNVEV (reference sequence). After removal of 3 bases from V and 4 bases from J, the junction contained 5 bases not matched to a gene. DNA of the CDR3: TGTGCCAGCAGTTTGGGCAGGGGGCCATACAATGAGCAGTTCTTC. It codes for CASSLGRGPYNEQFF.

The genes are TRBV27 and TRBJ2-7; D unresolved. Germline values: CDR1 MNHEY, CDR2 SMNVEV (reference sequence). V was cut by 6 bases and J by 3 bases, with 15 bases left in between. There are 14 residues in the CDR3. The CDR3 loop reads CASRLVGSIYEQYF. CDR3 nucleotides: TGTGCCAGCAGGCTTGTCGGTTCCATCTACGAGCAGTACTTC.

This rearrangement joins TRBV28 to TRBJ1-5; 11 nucleotides align to TRBD1. The CDR3 sequence is 18 residues long. CDR1 and CDR2 (germline): MDHEN, SYDVKM. Trimming at V came to 7 bases and at J to 2 bases, leaving 13 bases not matched to a gene. CDR3 bases: TGTGCCAGCATCCAATGGACAGGGGGCCAGAAGGGCAATCAGCCCCAGCATTTT. The encoded protein is CASIQWTGGQKGNQPQHF.

V is TRBV5-1 and J is TRBJ2-1; D may be TRBD1 (6 bases). Germline V gives CDR1 SGHRS, CDR2 YFSETQ. The CDR3 runs 16 residues. V lost 0 bases and J 4 bases, leaving 14 bases between the germline ends. For the CDR3, the DNA is TGCGCCAGCAGCTTGGCAGGGGCGGGCTCATACAATGAGCAGTTCTTC. Its translation: CASSLAGAGSYNEQFF. The full variable domain, with the rest looked up from reference TRBV5-1 and TRBJ2-1, is KAGVTQTPRYLIKTRGQQVTLSCSPISGHRSVSWYQQTPGQGLQFLFEYFSETQRNKGNFPGRFSGRQFSNSRSEMNVSTLELGDSALYLCASSLAGAGSYNEQFFGPGTRLTVL.

The CDR3 nucleotides read TGTGCCAGCCTACCGCAGGGGGGGGATCCCAATCAGCCCCAGCATTTT. It encodes CASLPQGGDPNQPQHF. The chain couples TRBV18 to TRBJ1-5; 7 nucleotides agree with TRBD1. The V gene end was trimmed by 8 bases and the J gene end by 3 bases; junction bases not matched to a gene: 13. This CDR3 has 16 residues. Germline CDR1 reads KGHSH; CDR2 reads LQKENI.

CDR3 sequence reads: CASSRPGPYQETQYF. The DNA for the CDR3 is TGTGCCAGCAGCCGCCCCGGGCCATACCAAGAGACCCAGTACTTC. This sequence joins TRBV7-9 and TRBJ2-5; D ambiguous. This CDR3 is 15 amino acids long. Per the germline V gene, CDR1 is SEHNR and CDR2 is FQNEAQ (reference sequence). Trimming took off 5 bases at V and 0 bases at J, with 13 bases between the two ends.

J is TRBJ2-7 and V is TRBV29-1; 8 bases map to TRBD1. With 4 bases clipped from V and 2 bases from J, the junction kept 10 bases outside the gene matches. This CDR3 contains 15 residues. From germline, CDR1 is SQVTM and CDR2 ANQGSEA. The CDR3 here is CSVVLGTGPTYEQYF. CDR3 DNA: TGCAGCGTTGTATTGGGGACAGGCCCTACCTACGAGCAGTACTTC.